The 24 T cell receptor beta chains below were found in one sample sequenced in a study of blood T cells in healthy people across ages. The second PCR ran about 6 to 12 cycles with a sample-barcoded 5' primer and J-beta primers. Via MiXCR, TCRdb re-called the 5' RACE reads, giving one row per CDR3 protein. This table has some 1.7 million distinct CDR3 sequences, approximately 28% appearing once. The sample consisted of blood. The receptors stem from a woman aged 25 to 39 in good health.

In regard to this clonotype: At one end, the junction sequence differs from germline, possibly due to a read error. The DNA of the CDR3 is TGCAGTGCTAACTCTGGGGGGCGGCCCACCGGGGAGCGGTTTTTT. Protein sequence: CSANSGGRPTGERFF. This chain connects TRBV20-1 to TRBJ2-2, with D possibly being TRBD1 or TRBD2 (6 bases each). This CDR3 contains 15 residues. The germline gives CDR1 DFQATT, CDR2 SNEGSKA (reference sequence).

V gene TRBV29-1 combines with J gene TRBJ1-2, with no clear D. In germline, CDR1 is SQVTM, CDR2 ANQGSEA. V lost 5 bases, J lost 6 bases, and 19 bases lay in between. The CDR3 totals 14 residues. The CDR3 DNA sequence: TGCAGCGTTACTCGGAGGATGGATCCAGATGGCTACACCTTC. Translation: CSVTRRMDPDGYTF.

This clonotype has more than one count but fewer than ten. Possible read error: a much larger clone is one base away. The chain recombines TRBV27 with TRBJ2-1, with unresolved D. This CDR3 has 14 residues. Trimming shortened V by 5 bases and J by 10 bases, and 18 bases separated the two germline ends. From germline, CDR1 is MNHEY and CDR2 SMNVEV (reference sequence). For the CDR3, the DNA is TGTGCCAGCAGTCCCAATGGGCATACCTACGAGCAGTTCTTC. This codes for CASSPNGHTYEQFF.

Concerning this clonotype: A clone one base away is much larger, so this may be a read error. The J gene is TRBJ2-6, the V gene TRBV20-1; perhaps TRBD1 as D (5 bases). The CDR3 has 13 amino acids. Germline CDR1 DFQATT, CDR2 SNEGSKA (reference sequence). The CDR3 loop is CSAPLPGANVRTF. CDR3 sequence (DNA): TGCAGTGCTCCCCTCCCTGGGGCCAACGTCCGGACTTTC.

The sample holds many counts of this clonotype. At one boundary the junction diverges from the germline segment, which might be a read error. The chain employs TRBV4-3 and TRBJ2-1; 11 bases fit TRBD2. CDR1 and CDR2 (germline): LGHNA, YSLEER. The CDR3 loop spans 15 amino acids. Here the CDR3 reads CASSLSLAGGNEQFF. For the CDR3, the DNA is TGTGCCAGCAGCTTATCCCTAGCGGGGGGTAATGAGCAGTTCTTC.

The gene calls are TRBV20-1 and TRBJ2-1; TRBD2 matches 10 bases. Trimming removed 0 bases from V and 5 bases from J; junction bases left unmatched: 7. Germline V lookup: CDR1 DFQATT, CDR2 SNEGSKA (reference sequence). CDR3 size: 16 residues. The CDR3 DNA reads as TGCAGTGCTAGAGATAAACTAGCGGGGACCAACAATGAGCAGTTCTTC. Encoded protein: CSARDKLAGTNNEQFF.

Regarding this clonotype: Being one base from a much bigger clone, this may be a read error. The rearrangement joins TRBV5-1 to TRBJ2-1; 7 bases are shared with TRBD1. Germline CDR1 reads SGHRS; CDR2 reads YFSETQ. The CDR3 covers 14 residues. Germline trimming cut 4 bases from V and 13 bases from J; bases unmatched to any gene: 14. CDR3 DNA sequence: TGCGCCAGCAGCCCAGGACAGGATAAAGAGACCCAGTTCTTC. It specifies CASSPGQDKETQFF.

The chain links TRBV20-1 to TRBJ2-4; TRBD2 matches at 8 bases. Germline values: CDR1 DFQATT, CDR2 SNEGSKA (reference sequence). The J segment lost 15 bases and the V segment lost 1 base, leaving 26 bases of the junction unmatched. CDR3 length equals 18 residues. CDR3 sequence: CSARGLAGGLSSYNELYF. The DNA of the CDR3 is TGCAGTGCTAGAGGTTTGGCGGGAGGTCTGTCGTCCTACAATGAGCTGTACTTC.

This clonotype was recorded many times. The gene calls are TRBV29-1 and TRBJ1-2; weak D call: TRBD1 (5 bases). The length of the CDR3 is 13 residues. Germline V gene sequence: CDR1 SQVTM, CDR2 ANQGSEA. The ends were cut back, 3 bases at V and 3 bases at J, with 11 bases in the middle. The CDR3 here is CSVDWRGDYGYTF. The CDR3 DNA reads TGCAGCGTTGATTGGCGAGGGGACTATGGCTACACCTTC.

The chain employs TRBV15 and TRBJ2-2; D is unclear. Looked up from germline, CDR1 is LNHNV and CDR2 is YYDKDF (reference sequence). Trimming stripped 3 bases from V and 1 base from J, with 3 bases between. This CDR3 region has 13 residues. CDR3 in amino acids: CATSRMNTGELFF. CDR3 in DNA: TGTGCCACCAGCAGGATGAACACCGGGGAGCTGTTTTTT.

There are a few counts of this clonotype. V gene TRBV7-6 combines with J gene TRBJ2-5; 13 positions match TRBD2. Per germline, CDR1 SGHVS and CDR2 FNYEAQ. CDR3 length: 18 amino acids. Unmatched junction bases numbered 10, after V lost 1 base and J lost 5 bases. The CDR3 nucleotides are TGTGCCAGCAGCTTAGGAGGACTAGCGGGAGTCTTGGGGGAGACCCAGTACTTC. It is translated as CASSLGGLAGVLGETQYF.

The table lists this clonotype with a few counts. V is TRBV29-1 and J is TRBJ1-1; no reliable D call. Deletions cut 5 bases from V and 2 bases from J, with 12 bases between. CDR3 size: 13 residues. Germline-derived CDR1 and CDR2 are SQVTM and ANQGSEA. CDR3 DNA: TGCAGCGTTAGTAGACTCGTTAACACTGAAGCTTTCTTT. It yields the protein CSVSRLVNTEAFF.

The DNA of the CDR3 is TGTGCCAGCAGTCCTCAGGCAAGGGTTCGGGGGCGGGGCCAAAATGAGCAGTTCTTC. This translates into CASSPQARVRGRGQNEQFF. The genes are TRBV12-3 or TRBV12-4 and TRBJ2-1, with D tentatively TRBD1 or TRBD2 (6 bases each). With 5 bases removed from V and 7 bases from J, the gap between germline ends came to 30 bases. The CDR3 loop spans 19 amino acids.

This clonotype was seen a few times. Relative to the germline gene, one junction end is altered; a read error may explain this. CDR3 sequence (DNA): TGTGCCAGCAGCTCAGATCCTTCGTATACGCGGTATTTT. Its translation is CASSSDPSYTRYF. The chain joins TRBV7-2 to TRBJ2-3, with D unclear. The CDR3 is made up of 13 amino acids. Germline V CDR1 and CDR2: SGHTA, FQGNSA. Full variable domain (missing parts from reference TRBV7-2 and TRBJ2-3): GAGVSQSPSNKVTEKGKDVELRCDPISGHTALYWYRQSLGQGLEFLIYFQGNSAPDKSGLPSDRFSAERTGGSVSTLTIQRTQQEDSAVYLCASSSDPSYTRYFGPGTRLTVL.

Note on this clonotype: A much larger clone sits a single nucleotide away, making a read error possible. The rearrangement uses TRBV7-9 and TRBJ1-6; 8 bases align to TRBD1. V shed 10 bases and J 7 bases; nucleotides not matched to a gene: 9. There are 14 residues in the CDR3. Germline CDR1 and CDR2: SEHNR and FQNEAQ (reference sequence). DNA for the CDR3: TGTGCCACCAGGCCTGACAGGGGCAATTCACCCCTCCACTTT. Amino acid sequence: CATRPDRGNSPLHF.

This clonotype was recorded at least ten times. The V call is TRBV28, the J call TRBJ2-7, with TRBD1 as a possible D gene (7 bases). CDR1 and CDR2 from the germline V gene are MDHEN and SYDVKM. The CDR3 has 15 amino acids. V lost 6 bases and J lost 6, with 21 bases in between. The CDR3 bases are TGTGCCAGCAGGCGGGACAGCCATTCCTTCGCCGAGCAGTACTTC. This codes for CASRRDSHSFAEQYF.

This clonotype was seen a handful of times. The chain uses TRBV5-5 and TRBJ1-4, with TRBD1 identical over 7 bases. With V trimmed by 1 base and J by 3 bases, 6 bases remained unmatched. Per germline, CDR1 SGHKS and CDR2 YYEKEE (reference sequence). This CDR3 region has 16 residues. DNA of the CDR3: TGTGCCAGCAGCTTGACCTACAGGGGTGCTAATGAAAAACTGTTTTTT. Translation: CASSLTYRGANEKLFF.

For this clonotype: A read error may account for a junction end that differs from germline. The J gene is TRBJ2-1, the V gene TRBV14; possible D gene TRBD1, 5 bases. Germline values: CDR1 SGHDN, CDR2 FVKESK. This CDR3 spans 16 amino acids. CDR3 sequence reads: CASGHLQGFPYNEQFF. The CDR3 DNA reads as TGTGCCAGCGGCCACCTGCAGGGTTTTCCCTACAATGAGCAGTTCTTC.

The table lists this clonotype with a few counts. This chain joins TRBV12-3 or TRBV12-4 and TRBJ1-1; 7 positions agree with TRBD1. The ends lost 7 bases at V and 2 bases at J; junction bases unmatched: 4. The CDR3 totals 13 residues. CDR3 DNA: TGTGCCAGCACAGGGGGGACCAACACTGAAGCTTTCTTT. This gives the protein CASTGGTNTEAFF.

This clonotype was seen a handful of times. This rearrangement joins TRBV7-2 to TRBJ2-3; TRBD2 matches at 16 bases. Germline CDR1 and CDR2: SGHTA and FQGNSA. The V segment lost 3 bases and the J segment 4 bases; nucleotides outside the gene matches: 7. CDR3 length: 18 amino acids. CDR3 in amino acids: CASSFRGLAGGRSDTQYF. Written as DNA, the CDR3 is TGTGCCAGCAGCTTTCGGGGACTAGCGGGAGGGCGCTCAGATACGCAGTATTTT.

This clonotype was recorded a few times. The chain couples TRBV7-9 to TRBJ2-3; 7 bases align to TRBD2. The CDR3 contains 15 residues. The germline gives CDR1 SEHNR, CDR2 FQNEAQ (reference sequence). The trim removed 9 bases at V and 1 base at J, leaving 10 bases unmatched. CDR3 region: CASDRGGRGTDTQYF. CDR3 coding DNA: TGTGCCAGTGATCGAGGCGGGAGAGGCACAGATACGCAGTATTTT.

The chain is built from TRBV6-2 or TRBV6-3 and TRBJ1-2; 7 nucleotides agree with TRBD1. Germline V CDR1 and CDR2: MNHEY, SVGEGT. CDR3 length: 12 residues. The V and J ends lost 10 bases and 5 bases, in that order; junction bases with no gene match: 7. CDR3 sequence: CAIGQATYGYTF. CDR3 DNA: TGTGCCATCGGACAGGCAACGTATGGCTACACCTTC.

This clonotype was counted only a few times. This chain joins TRBV5-6 and TRBJ2-7, with 9 positions matching TRBD2. The CDR3 has 14 amino acids. Germline CDR1 SGHDT, CDR2 YYEEEE. J lost 4 bases, V lost 6 bases, and 8 bases had no gene match. This chain's CDR3 is CASTLPGLAYEQYF. In DNA form, the CDR3 reads TGTGCCAGCACCCTCCCGGGACTAGCTTACGAGCAGTACTTC.

This clonotype has ten or more counts. The chain uses TRBV7-2 and TRBJ2-7; a weak D match, TRBD1 (5 bases). CDR3 length equals 12 residues. V lost 5 bases and J lost 3, with 8 bases in between. Germline lookup yields CDR1 SGHTA and CDR2 FQGNSA. CDR3 coding DNA: TGTGCCAGCAGCGACAGTATCTACGAGCAGTACTTC. Translation: CASSDSIYEQYF.